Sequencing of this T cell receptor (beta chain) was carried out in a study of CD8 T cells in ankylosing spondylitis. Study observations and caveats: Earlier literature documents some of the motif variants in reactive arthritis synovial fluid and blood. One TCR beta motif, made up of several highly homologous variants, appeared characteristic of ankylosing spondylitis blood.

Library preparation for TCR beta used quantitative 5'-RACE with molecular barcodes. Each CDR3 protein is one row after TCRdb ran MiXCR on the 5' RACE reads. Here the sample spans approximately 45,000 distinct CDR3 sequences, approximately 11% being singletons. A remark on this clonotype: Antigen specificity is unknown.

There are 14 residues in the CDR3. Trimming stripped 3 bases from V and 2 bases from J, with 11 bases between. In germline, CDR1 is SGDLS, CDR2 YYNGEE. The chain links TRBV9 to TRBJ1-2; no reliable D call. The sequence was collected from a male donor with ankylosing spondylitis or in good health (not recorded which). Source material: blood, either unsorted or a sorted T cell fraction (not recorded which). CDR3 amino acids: CASSGARVNYGYTF. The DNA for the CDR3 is TGTGCCAGCAGCGGGGCGAGGGTAAACTATGGCTACACCTTC.